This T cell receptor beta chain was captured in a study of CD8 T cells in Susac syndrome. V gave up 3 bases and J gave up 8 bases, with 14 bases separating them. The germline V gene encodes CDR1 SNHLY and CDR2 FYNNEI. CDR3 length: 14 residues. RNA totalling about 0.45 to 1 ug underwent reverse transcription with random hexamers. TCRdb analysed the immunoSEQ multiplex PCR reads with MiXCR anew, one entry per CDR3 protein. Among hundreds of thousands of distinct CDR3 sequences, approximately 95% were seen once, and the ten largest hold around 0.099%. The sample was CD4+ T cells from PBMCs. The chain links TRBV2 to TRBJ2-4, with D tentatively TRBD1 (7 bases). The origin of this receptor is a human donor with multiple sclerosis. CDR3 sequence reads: CASSETGRWDIQYF. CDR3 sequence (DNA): TGTGCCAGCAGTGAGACAGGGAGGTGGGACATTCAGTACTTC. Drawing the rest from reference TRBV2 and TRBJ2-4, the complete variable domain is EPEVTQTPSHQVTQMGQEVILRCVPISNHLYFYWYRQILGQKVEFLVSFYNNEISEKSEIFDDQFSVERPDGSNFTLKIRSTKLEDSAMYFCASSETGRWDIQYFGAGTRLSVL.